The T cell receptor beta chain described here comes from a study of Ad26.COV2.S vaccination and SARS-CoV-2 variants. Overall study: Donor was one of the participants in the Ad26.COV2.S arm of the COV1001 trial. In the study, Ad26.COV2.S was injected intramuscularly once, or twice 56 days apart.

Treatment described: roughly 19 received Ad26.COV2.S at low or high dose, single or two shots; several received placebo; per-sample allocation not given. The samples were gathered on day 63 after the first injection of vaccine or placebo. Whoever gave the sample was an adult aged 18-55 years in Boston. Vaccination employed an Ad26 vector expressing the Wuhan-strain SARS-CoV-2 spike. The method was immunoSEQ multiplex PCR; TCRdb's version includes in-frame clones alone and lacks a portion of them. Found here are 350,000 to 450,000 clones, around 84% of them singletons; the top ten hold around 3.3%. Sequenced here: peripheral blood, sampled in a trial of Ad26.COV2.S vaccine versus placebo. The sequence was collected from a person between 18 and 65 years old who received the Ad26.COV2.S COVID-19 vaccine or a placebo.

CDR3 sequence reads: CASSKGKGTGFSYEQYF. The CDR3 DNA follows: TGTGCCAGCAGCAAAGGCAAAGGGACAGGGTTCTCCTACGAGCAGTACTTC. The chain is built from TRBV21-1 and TRBJ2-7; TRBD1 reflects the table's D call only, with no check against the DNA. TRBV21-1 is a pseudogene segment. The CDR3 is made up of 17 amino acids.